These 26 T cell receptor beta chains share one sample of origin, sequenced in a study of blood T cell repertoires in COVID-19. Clones were read by immunoSEQ multiplex PCR, and TCRdb kept only the in-frame ones, dropping some. The table has hundreds of thousands of clones, about 90% seen once. Sequencing was carried out using peripheral blood. The receptors derive from a man aged 60 to 69 with COVID-19, enrolled during active disease.

This chain joins TRBV19 and TRBJ1-1; the D is unclear. Germline V gene lookup returns CDR1 LNHDA and CDR2 SQIVND (reference sequence). The germline V and J ends were trimmed by 1 base and 0 bases, with 9 bases remaining between them. The length of the CDR3 is 15 residues. The CDR3 DNA follows: TGTGCCAGTAGTATAGTCCTACGGTTGAACACTGAAGCTTTCTTT. Protein: CASSIVLRLNTEAFF.

The V call is TRBV6-5, the J call TRBJ1-2; D might be TRBD1 (6 bases). This CDR3 is built from 16 residues. V lost 2 bases and J 3 bases, leaving 16 bases between the germline ends. Germline CDR1 and CDR2: MNHEY and SVGAGI. The CDR3 protein is CASSYTPPDSYYGYTF. The DNA of the CDR3 is TGTGCCAGCAGTTACACCCCGCCGGACAGCTACTATGGCTACACCTTC.

The chain is built from TRBV19 and TRBJ2-2; the match to TRBD1 covers 7 bases. Germline CDR1 reads LNHDA; CDR2 reads SQIVND (reference sequence). This CDR3 is built from 14 residues. J was trimmed by 0 bases and V by 6 bases; bases with no gene match: 1. CDR3 sequence: CASSQGANTGELFF. In nucleotides, the CDR3 is TGTGCCAGTAGCCAGGGGGCGAACACCGGGGAGCTGTTTTTT. Using reference TRBV19 and TRBJ2-2 for the parts outside the CDR3, the full variable domain is DGGITQSPKYLFRKEGQNVTLSCEQNLNHDAMYWYRQDPGQGLRLIYYSQIVNDFQKGDIAEGYSVSREKKESFPLTVTSAQKNPTAFYLCASSQGANTGELFFGEGSRLTVL.

The chain employs TRBV14 and TRBJ1-3, with D uncertain. The CDR3 spans 15 residues. Trimming cost V 1 base and J 0 bases, with 7 bases left between them. Germline-derived CDR1 and CDR2 are SGHDN and FVKESK. This CDR3 is CASSQADFSGNTIYF. The CDR3 DNA is TGTGCCAGCAGCCAAGCGGACTTCTCTGGAAACACCATATATTTT.

This sequence joins TRBV7-2 and TRBJ2-1; possibly TRBD1 for D (7 bases). The CDR3 is made up of 15 amino acids. Trimming left V 5 bases short and J 0 bases short, with 11 bases between. Germline V gives CDR1 SGHTA, CDR2 FQGNSA. The CDR3 nucleotides are TGTGCCAGCAGCCCGGGGGACAGCTCCTACAATGAGCAGTTCTTC. Encoded protein: CASSPGDSSYNEQFF.

V usage is TRBV7-2 and J usage is TRBJ1-4; weak D call: TRBD1 (5 bases). The V gene's germline CDR1 is SGHTA and CDR2 FQGNSA. Trimming took 5 bases from V and 9 from J, leaving 13 bases between them. The CDR3 totals 13 residues. CDR3 sequence reads: CASSPGDGKKLFF. CDR3 bases: TGTGCCAGCAGCCCGGGGGACGGAAAAAAACTGTTTTTT.

The rearrangement uses TRBV4-2 and TRBJ2-1; TRBD2 matches at 12 bases. This CDR3 comprises 19 residues. The V and J ends lost 4 bases and 0 bases, in that order; junction bases with no gene match: 10. The germline V gene has CDR1 LGHNA and CDR2 YNFKEQ. The CDR3 DNA follows: TGTGCCAGCAGCCTTCCGGGACTAGCGGGCGGGAGCTCCTACAATGAGCAGTTCTTC. Translating it yields CASSLPGLAGGSSYNEQFF.

V gene TRBV7-8 combines with J gene TRBJ2-2, with 10 bases matching TRBD1. The junction had 6 bases not matched to a gene; V was cut back by 5 bases and J by 6 bases. Germline assignment: CDR1 SGHVS and CDR2 FQNEAQ. The CDR3 spans 15 residues. CDR3 amino acids: CASSLTTGGPGELFF. DNA for the CDR3: TGTGCCAGCAGCCTAACGACAGGGGGCCCCGGGGAGCTGTTTTTT.

For this clone: Since the CDR3 does not end with the conserved phenylalanine or tryptophan, this likely comes from a read error. Because the CDR3's place on the DNA is in doubt, the DNA is left out and the CDR3 is given as listed by TCRdb. The rearrangement uses TRBV25-1 and TRBJ1-5. The CDR3 adds up to 8 amino acids, both ends counted. Per the germline V gene, CDR1 is MGHDK and CDR2 is SYGVNS. The CDR3 sequence is CASSLPLR.

The chain links TRBV9 to TRBJ1-5, with D tentatively TRBD1 (6 bases). This CDR3 contains 15 residues. Germline lookup yields CDR1 SGDLS and CDR2 YYNGEE. Deletions cut 0 bases from V and 2 bases from J, with 9 bases between. In DNA form, the CDR3 reads TGTGCCAGCAGCGTAGAGGGGGATGGCAATCAGCCCCAGCATTTT. As protein: CASSVEGDGNQPQHF.

This chain uses TRBV7-9 with TRBJ2-2, with TRBD2 matching 8 bases. CDR1 is SEHNR and CDR2 is FQNEAQ in the germline V gene (reference sequence). The CDR3 consists of 14 residues. The CDR3 DNA reads TGTGGGACGCGGGGGGCAACGAACACCGGGGAGCTGTTTTTT. This translates into CGTRGATNTGELFF.

The chain combines TRBV24-1 with TRBJ2-7; weak D call: TRBD2 (5 bases). Germline lookup yields CDR1 KGHDR and CDR2 SFDVKD. Trimming shortened V by 7 bases and J by 1 base, and 10 bases separated the two germline ends. The CDR3 covers 13 residues. The CDR3 reads CATSPSGSYEQYF. The CDR3 DNA is TGTGCCACCAGCCCAAGCGGTTCCTACGAGCAGTACTTC.

V and J are TRBV3-1 (or the pseudogene TRBV3-2) and TRBJ1-5; D remains ambiguous. Germline V gene sequence: CDR1 LGHDT, CDR2 YNNKEL (reference sequence). The CDR3 spans 13 residues. The V end was cut by 5 bases, the J end by 4 bases, with 9 bases between. CDR3 nucleotides: TGTGCCAGCAGCAGCACTGCTAATCAGCCCCAGCATTTT. This translates into CASSSTANQPQHF.

This clone was observed a single time. CDR3 sequence (DNA): TGTGCCAGCTCCCTAACAGGGGCCTACGAGCAGTACTTC. Residues: CASSLTGAYEQYF. The rearrangement joins TRBV18 to TRBJ2-7; the match to TRBD1 covers 7 bases. The germline gives CDR1 KGHSH, CDR2 LQKENI. The CDR3 is 13 amino acids. V was clipped by 6 bases and J by 2 bases; unmatched bases: 4.

The chain uses TRBV29-1 and TRBJ2-1, with 7 bases that match TRBD1. Germline V gene data show CDR1 as SQVTM and CDR2 as ANQGSEA. Germline trimming cut 3 bases from V and 5 bases from J; bases unmatched to any gene: 7. The CDR3 sequence is 14 residues long. This chain's CDR3 is CSVERTGAHNEQFF. The CDR3 bases are TGCAGCGTTGAGCGGACAGGTGCCCACAATGAGCAGTTCTTC.

The chain carries TRBV7-9 and TRBJ1-5; perhaps TRBD1 as D (6 bases). Germline values: CDR1 SEHNR, CDR2 FQNEAQ (reference sequence). CDR3 length equals 15 residues. The V gene lost 5 bases and the J gene lost 1 base, with 12 bases spanning the gap. The CDR3 DNA follows: TGTGCCAGCAGCACCAACAGGGAAAGCAATCAGCCCCAGCATTTT. This gives the protein CASSTNRESNQPQHF.

The table lists this clone with a count of one. This sequence joins TRBV29-1 and TRBJ1-2; D perhaps matches TRBD1 (5 bases). The CDR3 extends over 12 amino acids. V was cut by 2 bases and J by 7 bases, with 11 bases left in between. Germline-derived CDR1 and CDR2 are SQVTM and ANQGSEA. CDR3 nucleotide sequence: TGCAGCGTTGAATCTGGGGCTCGTGGCTACACCTTC. This translates into CSVESGARGYTF.

This clone was picked up one time. The chain links TRBV3-1 (or the pseudogene TRBV3-2) to TRBJ2-7; 10 bases match TRBD2. With 1 base clipped from V and 0 bases from J, the junction kept 3 bases outside the gene matches. Germline loops: CDR1 LGHDT, CDR2 YNNKEL (reference sequence). This CDR3 is built from 16 residues. The CDR3 DNA reads TGTGCCAGCAGCCAAGGGACTAGCGGATTCTCCTACGAGCAGTACTTC. Translation: CASSQGTSGFSYEQYF.

This clone was recorded a few times. The rearrangement uses TRBV2 and TRBJ2-1, with 8 bases aligning to TRBD1. V lost 10 bases to trimming and J lost 5 bases; unmatched junction nucleotides: 16. The CDR3 spans 16 residues. Per the germline V gene, CDR1 is SNHLY and CDR2 is FYNNEI. CDR3 nucleotides: TGTGCCAACTCAAACCCCGGGACAGGAATCGACAATGAGCAGTTCTTC. The encoded protein is CANSNPGTGIDNEQFF.

This clone was counted a single time. The rearrangement uses TRBV7-3 and TRBJ1-3, with D perhaps matching TRBD1 (5 bases). V was shortened by 2 bases and J by 0 bases, with 8 bases between the two germline ends. Germline lookup yields CDR1 SGHTA and CDR2 FQGTGA. The CDR3 spans 15 residues. The chain's CDR3 is CASSLVGGSGNTIYF. DNA of the CDR3: TGTGCCAGCAGCTTAGTCGGGGGCTCTGGAAACACCATATATTTT. Variable domain in full (rest from reference TRBV7-3 and TRBJ1-3): GAGVSQTPSNKVTEKGKYVELRCDPISGHTALYWYRQSLGQGPEFLIYFQGTGAADDSGLPNDRFFAVRPEGSVSTLKIQRTERGDSAVYLCASSLVGGSGNTIYFGEGSWLTVV.

The chain recombines TRBV6-4 with TRBJ1-6; the match to TRBD1 covers 11 bases. This CDR3 contains 17 residues. V trimming: 7 bases; J trimming: 4 bases; junction bases outside the gene matches: 9. CDR1 and CDR2 (germline): MRHNA, SNTAGT. The CDR3 reads CASIEGQGAWYNSPLHF. The CDR3 DNA reads as TGTGCCAGCATCGAAGGACAGGGGGCGTGGTATAATTCACCCCTCCACTTT.

The genes are TRBV19 and TRBJ1-5; D unclear. The germline gives CDR1 LNHDA, CDR2 SQIVND (reference sequence). The CDR3 extends over 14 amino acids. The V end lost 7 bases, the J end lost 0 bases, and 10 bases lay between the germline ends. CDR3 in amino acids: CASTRADSNQPQHF. Written as DNA, the CDR3 is TGTGCCAGTACGAGGGCAGATAGCAATCAGCCCCAGCATTTT.

The gene calls are TRBV28 and TRBJ2-7, with 9 nucleotides matching TRBD1. CDR1 MDHEN and CDR2 SYDVKM come from the germline V gene. Trimming took 6 bases from V and 2 from J; bases not matched to a gene: 8. The CDR3 has 15 residues. CDR3 protein: CASSLLTGGPYEQYF. The CDR3 DNA is TGTGCCAGCAGCCTCTTAACAGGGGGCCCCTACGAGCAGTACTTC.

The chain recombines TRBV7-2 with TRBJ1-5; 7 bases align to TRBD1. The V segment lost 5 bases and the J segment 4 bases; nucleotides outside the gene matches: 5. The germline V gene encodes CDR1 SGHTA and CDR2 FQGNSA. The CDR3 length is 14 residues. CDR3 sequence (DNA): TGTGCCAGCAGCGCAGTACAGGGGAATCAGCCCCAGCATTTT. It is translated as CASSAVQGNQPQHF.

The CDR3 protein is CASSIQGMSYRDGYTF. DNA for the CDR3: TGCGCCAGCAGTATCCAGGGGATGTCTTATAGGGATGGCTACACCTTC. The chain employs TRBV4-3 and TRBJ1-2; TRBD1 might be the D (6 bases). The CDR3 is 16 residues long. CDR1 is LGHNA and CDR2 is YSLEER in the germline V gene. Between the trimmed V and J ends, which lost 6 bases and 6 bases, there was a span of 23 bases.

In DNA form, the CDR3 reads TGTGCTAGTGGTTTTGGGGGGGGGAAGAGCACAGATACGCAGTATTTT. Its protein is CASGFGGGKSTDTQYF. The genes are TRBV12-5 and TRBJ2-3; 7 bases align to TRBD2. CDR3 length: 16 amino acids. Germline CDR1 LGHNT, CDR2 FRNRAP. V dropped 3 bases and J dropped 0; count of bases not matched to a gene: 6.